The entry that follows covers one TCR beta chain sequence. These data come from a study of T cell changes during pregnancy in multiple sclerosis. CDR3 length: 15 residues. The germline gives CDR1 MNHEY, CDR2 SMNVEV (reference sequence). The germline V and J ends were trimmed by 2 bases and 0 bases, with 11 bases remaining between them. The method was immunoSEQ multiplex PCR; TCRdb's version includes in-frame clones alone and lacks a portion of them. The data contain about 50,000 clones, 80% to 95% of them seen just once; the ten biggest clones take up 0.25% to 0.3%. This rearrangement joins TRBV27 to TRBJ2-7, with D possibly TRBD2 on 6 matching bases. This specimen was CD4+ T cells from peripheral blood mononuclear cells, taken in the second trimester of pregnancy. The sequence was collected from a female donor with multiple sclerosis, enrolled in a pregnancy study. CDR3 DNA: TGTGCCAGCAGTTTAGAGGGAGGCCCCTCCTACGAGCAGTACTTC. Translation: CASSLEGGPSYEQYF.